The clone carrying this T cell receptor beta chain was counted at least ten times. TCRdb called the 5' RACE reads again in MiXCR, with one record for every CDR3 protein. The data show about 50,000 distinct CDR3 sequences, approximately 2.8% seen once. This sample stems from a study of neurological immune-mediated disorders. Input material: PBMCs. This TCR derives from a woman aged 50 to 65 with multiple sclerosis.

The CDR3 spells CATADPYEQYV. The CDR3 bases are TGTGCCACAGCGGATCCCTACGAGCAGTACGTC. The rearrangement links TRBV28 to TRBJ2-7; a possible D gene is TRBD2 (5 bases). The CDR3 extends over 11 amino acids. V lost 10 bases and J lost 2, with 9 bases in between. Germline V gene data show CDR1 as MDHEN and CDR2 as SYDVKM.